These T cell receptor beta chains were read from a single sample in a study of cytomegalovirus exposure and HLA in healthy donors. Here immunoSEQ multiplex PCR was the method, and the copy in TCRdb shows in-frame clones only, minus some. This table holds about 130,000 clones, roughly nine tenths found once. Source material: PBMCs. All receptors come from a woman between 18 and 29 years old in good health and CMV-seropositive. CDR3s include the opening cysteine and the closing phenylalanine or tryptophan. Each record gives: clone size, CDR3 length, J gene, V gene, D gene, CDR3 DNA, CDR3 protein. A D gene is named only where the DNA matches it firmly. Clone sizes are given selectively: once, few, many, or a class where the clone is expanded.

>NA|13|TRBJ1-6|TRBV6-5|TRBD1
TGTGCCAGCAGTGCGGACAGGTCCTCACCCCTCCACTTT
CASSADRSSPLHF
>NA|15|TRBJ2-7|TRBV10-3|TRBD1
TGTGCCATCAGCGCCGACAGGGGGTTGTCCTACGAGCAGTACTTC
CAISADRGLSYEQYF
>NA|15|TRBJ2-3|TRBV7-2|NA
TGTGCCAGCAGCCCCTGGGAGCGTAGCACAGATACGCAGTATTTT
CASSPWERSTDTQYF
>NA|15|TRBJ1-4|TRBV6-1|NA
TGTGCCAGCAGTGAAATGGCAGGGACTAATGAAAAACTGTTTTTT
CASSEMAGTNEKLFF
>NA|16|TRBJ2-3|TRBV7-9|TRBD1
TGTGCCAGCAGCGTAGGAACAGGGGAGCAGGCAGATACGCAGTATTTT
CASSVGTGEQADTQYF
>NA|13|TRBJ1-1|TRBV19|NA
TGTGCCAGTAGTATAGTGCAGGGGTCTGAAGCTTTCTTT
CASSIVQGSEAFF
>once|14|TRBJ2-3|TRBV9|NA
TGTGCCAGCAGCGCTACAGGGTACGCAAATACGCAGTATTTT
CASSATGYANTQYF
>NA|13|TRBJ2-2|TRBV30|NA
TGTGCCGGGGAGGACTGGTACACCGGGGAGCTGTTTTTT
CAGEDWYTGELFF
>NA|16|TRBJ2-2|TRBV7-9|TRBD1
TGTGCCAGCAGCCCAAGATTACAGGGGGACACCGGGGAGCTGTTTTTT
CASSPRLQGDTGELFF
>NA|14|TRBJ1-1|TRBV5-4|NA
TGTGCCAGCAGGGGCCCAGGGGAGAACACTGAAGCTTTCTTT
CASRGPGENTEAFF
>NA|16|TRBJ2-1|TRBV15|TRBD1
TGTGCCACCAGCTCTCACCGGGACAGGGGCAGTTGGGAGCAGTTCTTC
CATSSHRDRGSWEQFF
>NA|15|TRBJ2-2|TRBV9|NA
TGTGCCAGCAGCGCTCCTGGGGCCCCCACCGGGGAGCTGTTTTTT
CASSAPGAPTGELFF
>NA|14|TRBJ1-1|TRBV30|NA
TGTGCCTGGAGTGTACTCGGGAGAAGCAGGGAAGCTTTCTTT
CAWSVLGRSREAFF
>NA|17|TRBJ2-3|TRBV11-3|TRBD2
TGTGCCAGCAGCTTACGAACTAGCGGGGTATACACAGATACGCAGTATTTT
CASSLRTSGVYTDTQYF
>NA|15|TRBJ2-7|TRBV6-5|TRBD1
TGTGCCAGCAGTTACTCGGACAGGGGGCTCTACGAGCAGTACTTC
CASSYSDRGLYEQYF
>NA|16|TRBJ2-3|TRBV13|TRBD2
TGTGCCAGCAGCCCGACCCTTTCTAGCGGCGGGGATACGCAGTATTTT
CASSPTLSSGGDTQYF
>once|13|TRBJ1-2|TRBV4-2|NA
TGTGCCAGCAGCCAAGAGAACAGCTATGGCTACACCTTC
CASSQENSYGYTF
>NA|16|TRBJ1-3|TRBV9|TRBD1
TGTGCCAGCAGCGTAAGGACAGGGGGCGAGGTGGACACCATATATTTT
CASSVRTGGEVDTIYF
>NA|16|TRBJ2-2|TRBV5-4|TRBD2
TGTGCCAGCAGCTTGGCCGGGCGGGGGACGGACGGGGAGCTGTTTTTT
CASSLAGRGTDGELFF
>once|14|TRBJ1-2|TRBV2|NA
TGTGCCAGCAGTGAAAGGGGGGGACGAGACGGCTACACCTTC
CASSERGGRDGYTF
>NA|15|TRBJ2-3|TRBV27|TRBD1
TGTGCCAGCGGTACTGACAGGGGTGAGGCAGATACGCAGTATTTT
CASGTDRGEADTQYF
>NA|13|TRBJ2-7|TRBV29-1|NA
TGCAGCGCCACGGTGGGGGGAATTTACGAGCAGTACTTC
CSATVGGIYEQYF
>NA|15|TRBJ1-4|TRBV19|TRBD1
TGTGCCACCCGGGAGGACAGGGGCTTTTCCGAAAAACTGTTTTTT
CATREDRGFSEKLFF
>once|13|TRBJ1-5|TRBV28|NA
TGTGCCAGCAGTTTTGTATTGAATCAGCCCCAGCATTTT
CASSFVLNQPQHF
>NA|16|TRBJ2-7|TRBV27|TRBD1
TGTGCCAGCAGTCCAATCCCAAACAGGGGGTCGGGTGAGCAGTACTTC
CASSPIPNRGSGEQYF
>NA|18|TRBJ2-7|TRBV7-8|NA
TGTGCCAGCAGCCTGAAACTCGGCCCTCTGCTAGCGAGTTACGAGCAGTACTTC
CASSLKLGPLLASYEQYF
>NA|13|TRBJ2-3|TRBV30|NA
TGTGCCTGGAGTCCAGGGGTCACAGATACGCAGTATTTT
CAWSPGVTDTQYF
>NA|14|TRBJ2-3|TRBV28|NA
TGTGCCAGCAGTTTGAGGGCTAGCACAGATACGCAGTATTTT
CASSLRASTDTQYF
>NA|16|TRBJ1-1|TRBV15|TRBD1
TGTGCCACCAGCAGAGGGGACAGGGGGCGTTGGACTGAAGCTTTCTTT
CATSRGDRGRWTEAFF
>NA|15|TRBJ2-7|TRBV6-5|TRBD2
TGTGCCAGCAGTGCTTTTAGCGGGGGGGCTTACGAGCAGTACTTC
CASSAFSGGAYEQYF
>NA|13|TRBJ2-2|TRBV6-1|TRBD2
TGTGCCAGCAGCCGCGGACTAGCCGCGGAGCTGTTTTTT
CASSRGLAAELFF
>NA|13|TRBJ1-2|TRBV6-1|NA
TGTGCCAGCAGTGAAGGCGGGGGGATGGGCTACACCTTC
CASSEGGGMGYTF
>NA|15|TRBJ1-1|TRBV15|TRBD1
TGTGCCACCAGCAGAGAGGGACAGAAGAACACTGAAGCTTTCTTT
CATSREGQKNTEAFF
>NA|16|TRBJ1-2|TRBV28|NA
TGTGCCAGCAGTTGGATGGACAGTAGTTACCTCTATGGCTACACCTTC
CASSWMDSSYLYGYTF
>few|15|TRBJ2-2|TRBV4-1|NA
TGCGCCAGCAGCCAAGATGGCAGGGGAGACGGGGAGCTGTTTTTT
CASSQDGRGDGELFF
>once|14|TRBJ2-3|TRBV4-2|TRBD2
TGTGCCAGCAGCCAAGAGCGGGGGGGGGATACGCAGTATTTT
CASSQERGGDTQYF